The 10 T cell receptor beta chains below were found in one sample sequenced in a study of cytomegalovirus exposure and HLA in healthy donors. It was with 60 Vbeta and 13 Jbeta primers that the PCR ran. Measured with immunoSEQ multiplex PCR; TCRdb has only the in-frame clones, and not every one. Seen here are some 150,000 clones, about four fifths observed once, and the top ten hold roughly 0.99%. The sample consisted of PBMCs. All receptors derive from a male donor in good health and CMV-seronegative.

The chain joins TRBV27 to TRBJ2-4; TRBD1 aligns across 12 bases. Germline V lookup: CDR1 MNHEY, CDR2 SMNVEV (reference sequence). The CDR3 covers 17 residues. The V and J ends lost 5 bases and 6 bases, in that order; junction bases with no gene match: 11. CDR3 loop: CASSPRDRGHRGNIQYF. In nucleotides, the CDR3 is TGTGCCAGCAGTCCCCGGGACAGGGGGCATAGGGGAAACATTCAGTACTTC.

The chain combines TRBV2 with TRBJ2-2; D may be TRBD1 (6 bases). The germline V and J ends were trimmed by 5 bases and 0 bases, with 13 bases remaining between them. The CDR3 covers 16 residues. The germline CDR1 and CDR2 sequences are SNHLY and FYNNEI. Written as DNA, the CDR3 is TGTGCCAGCAGTAAATGGGGGACACCGAACACCGGGGAGCTGTTTTTT. Protein: CASSKWGTPNTGELFF.

This chain joins TRBV5-1 and TRBJ2-7; possibly TRBD2 for D (5 bases). The CDR3 covers 14 residues. V lost 0 bases to trimming and J lost 0 bases, with 7 bases between them. In germline, CDR1 is SGHRS, CDR2 YFSETQ. The CDR3 region is CASSLDGSSYEQYF. The DNA of the CDR3 is TGCGCCAGCAGCTTGGATGGGAGCTCCTACGAGCAGTACTTC.

The genes are TRBV7-2 and TRBJ2-1; 11 positions agree with TRBD2. The CDR3 is 17 residues long. Germline trimming cut 1 base from V and 2 bases from J; bases unmatched to any gene: 4. The germline CDR1 and CDR2 sequences are SGHTA and FQGNSA. The CDR3 spells CASSLGGSGGAYNEQFF. The CDR3 coding sequence is TGTGCCAGCAGCTTAGGAGGTAGCGGGGGGGCCTACAATGAGCAGTTCTTC.

This clone was observed a handful of times. The CDR3 nucleotides are TGTGCCAGCAGTTACTCGGGGAGCTTGAACACTGAAGCTTTCTTT. It encodes CASSYSGSLNTEAFF. The rearrangement joins TRBV6-5 to TRBJ1-1; no clear D. CDR1 is MNHEY, CDR2 SVGAGI, per germline. The length of the CDR3 is 15 residues. V was trimmed by 0 bases and J by 0 bases, leaving 8 bases between them.

The sample holds one count of this clone. The V and J genes are TRBV5-6 and TRBJ1-3; TRBD1 agrees at 8 bases. The CDR3 contains 14 residues. Germline CDR1 and CDR2: SGHDT and YYEEEE. The V gene end was trimmed by 4 bases and the J gene end by 2 bases; junction bases not matched to a gene: 2. The DNA of the CDR3 is TGTGCCAGCAGCCCAGGGGGCCCTGGAAACACCATATATTTT. Its translation: CASSPGGPGNTIYF.

The rearrangement joins TRBV4-1 to TRBJ1-2, with D tentatively TRBD1 (6 bases). The CDR3 consists of 13 residues. V was pared by 5 bases and J by 7 bases, with 14 bases between. Germline CDR1 and CDR2: MGHRA and YSYEKL. The CDR3 DNA reads as TGCGCCAGCAGCAACCGGGACACTACTGGCTACACCTTC. It yields the protein CASSNRDTTGYTF.

The count of this clone is one. The rearrangement uses TRBV2 and TRBJ1-3; a possible D gene is TRBD1 (5 bases). Between the trimmed V and J ends, which lost 2 bases and 0 bases, there was a span of 14 bases. Per germline, CDR1 SNHLY and CDR2 FYNNEI. The CDR3 has 17 residues. The CDR3 region is CASSEWGGLASGNTIYF. CDR3 bases: TGTGCCAGCAGTGAATGGGGGGGACTGGCCTCTGGAAACACCATATATTTT.

V usage is TRBV30 and J usage is TRBJ2-3; the D gene is possibly TRBD2 (7 bases). V was clipped by 4 bases and J by 4 bases, with 18 bases between them. The CDR3 consists of 15 residues. Germline V gene data show CDR1 as GTSNPN and CDR2 as SVGIG (reference sequence). Written as DNA, the CDR3 is TGTGCCTGGAACCTCCGGAGGGGGGGCGCAGATACGCAGTATTTT. This sequence encodes CAWNLRRGGADTQYF. Variable domain in full (rest from reference TRBV30 and TRBJ2-3): SQTIHQWPATLVQPVGSPLSLECTVEGTSNPNLYWYRQAAGRGLQLLFYSVGIGQISSEVPQNLSASRPQDRQFILSSKKLLLSDSGFYLCAWNLRRGGADTQYFGPGTRLTVL.

The J gene is TRBJ1-4, the V gene TRBV27; possibly TRBD1 for D (6 bases). CDR1 is MNHEY and CDR2 is SMNVEV in the germline V gene (reference sequence). V dropped 2 bases and J dropped 5 bases, with 6 bases sitting between them. The CDR3 has 13 residues. CDR3 region: CASSLQGNEKLFF. The DNA of the CDR3 is TGTGCCAGCAGTTTACAGGGGAATGAAAAACTGTTTTTT.